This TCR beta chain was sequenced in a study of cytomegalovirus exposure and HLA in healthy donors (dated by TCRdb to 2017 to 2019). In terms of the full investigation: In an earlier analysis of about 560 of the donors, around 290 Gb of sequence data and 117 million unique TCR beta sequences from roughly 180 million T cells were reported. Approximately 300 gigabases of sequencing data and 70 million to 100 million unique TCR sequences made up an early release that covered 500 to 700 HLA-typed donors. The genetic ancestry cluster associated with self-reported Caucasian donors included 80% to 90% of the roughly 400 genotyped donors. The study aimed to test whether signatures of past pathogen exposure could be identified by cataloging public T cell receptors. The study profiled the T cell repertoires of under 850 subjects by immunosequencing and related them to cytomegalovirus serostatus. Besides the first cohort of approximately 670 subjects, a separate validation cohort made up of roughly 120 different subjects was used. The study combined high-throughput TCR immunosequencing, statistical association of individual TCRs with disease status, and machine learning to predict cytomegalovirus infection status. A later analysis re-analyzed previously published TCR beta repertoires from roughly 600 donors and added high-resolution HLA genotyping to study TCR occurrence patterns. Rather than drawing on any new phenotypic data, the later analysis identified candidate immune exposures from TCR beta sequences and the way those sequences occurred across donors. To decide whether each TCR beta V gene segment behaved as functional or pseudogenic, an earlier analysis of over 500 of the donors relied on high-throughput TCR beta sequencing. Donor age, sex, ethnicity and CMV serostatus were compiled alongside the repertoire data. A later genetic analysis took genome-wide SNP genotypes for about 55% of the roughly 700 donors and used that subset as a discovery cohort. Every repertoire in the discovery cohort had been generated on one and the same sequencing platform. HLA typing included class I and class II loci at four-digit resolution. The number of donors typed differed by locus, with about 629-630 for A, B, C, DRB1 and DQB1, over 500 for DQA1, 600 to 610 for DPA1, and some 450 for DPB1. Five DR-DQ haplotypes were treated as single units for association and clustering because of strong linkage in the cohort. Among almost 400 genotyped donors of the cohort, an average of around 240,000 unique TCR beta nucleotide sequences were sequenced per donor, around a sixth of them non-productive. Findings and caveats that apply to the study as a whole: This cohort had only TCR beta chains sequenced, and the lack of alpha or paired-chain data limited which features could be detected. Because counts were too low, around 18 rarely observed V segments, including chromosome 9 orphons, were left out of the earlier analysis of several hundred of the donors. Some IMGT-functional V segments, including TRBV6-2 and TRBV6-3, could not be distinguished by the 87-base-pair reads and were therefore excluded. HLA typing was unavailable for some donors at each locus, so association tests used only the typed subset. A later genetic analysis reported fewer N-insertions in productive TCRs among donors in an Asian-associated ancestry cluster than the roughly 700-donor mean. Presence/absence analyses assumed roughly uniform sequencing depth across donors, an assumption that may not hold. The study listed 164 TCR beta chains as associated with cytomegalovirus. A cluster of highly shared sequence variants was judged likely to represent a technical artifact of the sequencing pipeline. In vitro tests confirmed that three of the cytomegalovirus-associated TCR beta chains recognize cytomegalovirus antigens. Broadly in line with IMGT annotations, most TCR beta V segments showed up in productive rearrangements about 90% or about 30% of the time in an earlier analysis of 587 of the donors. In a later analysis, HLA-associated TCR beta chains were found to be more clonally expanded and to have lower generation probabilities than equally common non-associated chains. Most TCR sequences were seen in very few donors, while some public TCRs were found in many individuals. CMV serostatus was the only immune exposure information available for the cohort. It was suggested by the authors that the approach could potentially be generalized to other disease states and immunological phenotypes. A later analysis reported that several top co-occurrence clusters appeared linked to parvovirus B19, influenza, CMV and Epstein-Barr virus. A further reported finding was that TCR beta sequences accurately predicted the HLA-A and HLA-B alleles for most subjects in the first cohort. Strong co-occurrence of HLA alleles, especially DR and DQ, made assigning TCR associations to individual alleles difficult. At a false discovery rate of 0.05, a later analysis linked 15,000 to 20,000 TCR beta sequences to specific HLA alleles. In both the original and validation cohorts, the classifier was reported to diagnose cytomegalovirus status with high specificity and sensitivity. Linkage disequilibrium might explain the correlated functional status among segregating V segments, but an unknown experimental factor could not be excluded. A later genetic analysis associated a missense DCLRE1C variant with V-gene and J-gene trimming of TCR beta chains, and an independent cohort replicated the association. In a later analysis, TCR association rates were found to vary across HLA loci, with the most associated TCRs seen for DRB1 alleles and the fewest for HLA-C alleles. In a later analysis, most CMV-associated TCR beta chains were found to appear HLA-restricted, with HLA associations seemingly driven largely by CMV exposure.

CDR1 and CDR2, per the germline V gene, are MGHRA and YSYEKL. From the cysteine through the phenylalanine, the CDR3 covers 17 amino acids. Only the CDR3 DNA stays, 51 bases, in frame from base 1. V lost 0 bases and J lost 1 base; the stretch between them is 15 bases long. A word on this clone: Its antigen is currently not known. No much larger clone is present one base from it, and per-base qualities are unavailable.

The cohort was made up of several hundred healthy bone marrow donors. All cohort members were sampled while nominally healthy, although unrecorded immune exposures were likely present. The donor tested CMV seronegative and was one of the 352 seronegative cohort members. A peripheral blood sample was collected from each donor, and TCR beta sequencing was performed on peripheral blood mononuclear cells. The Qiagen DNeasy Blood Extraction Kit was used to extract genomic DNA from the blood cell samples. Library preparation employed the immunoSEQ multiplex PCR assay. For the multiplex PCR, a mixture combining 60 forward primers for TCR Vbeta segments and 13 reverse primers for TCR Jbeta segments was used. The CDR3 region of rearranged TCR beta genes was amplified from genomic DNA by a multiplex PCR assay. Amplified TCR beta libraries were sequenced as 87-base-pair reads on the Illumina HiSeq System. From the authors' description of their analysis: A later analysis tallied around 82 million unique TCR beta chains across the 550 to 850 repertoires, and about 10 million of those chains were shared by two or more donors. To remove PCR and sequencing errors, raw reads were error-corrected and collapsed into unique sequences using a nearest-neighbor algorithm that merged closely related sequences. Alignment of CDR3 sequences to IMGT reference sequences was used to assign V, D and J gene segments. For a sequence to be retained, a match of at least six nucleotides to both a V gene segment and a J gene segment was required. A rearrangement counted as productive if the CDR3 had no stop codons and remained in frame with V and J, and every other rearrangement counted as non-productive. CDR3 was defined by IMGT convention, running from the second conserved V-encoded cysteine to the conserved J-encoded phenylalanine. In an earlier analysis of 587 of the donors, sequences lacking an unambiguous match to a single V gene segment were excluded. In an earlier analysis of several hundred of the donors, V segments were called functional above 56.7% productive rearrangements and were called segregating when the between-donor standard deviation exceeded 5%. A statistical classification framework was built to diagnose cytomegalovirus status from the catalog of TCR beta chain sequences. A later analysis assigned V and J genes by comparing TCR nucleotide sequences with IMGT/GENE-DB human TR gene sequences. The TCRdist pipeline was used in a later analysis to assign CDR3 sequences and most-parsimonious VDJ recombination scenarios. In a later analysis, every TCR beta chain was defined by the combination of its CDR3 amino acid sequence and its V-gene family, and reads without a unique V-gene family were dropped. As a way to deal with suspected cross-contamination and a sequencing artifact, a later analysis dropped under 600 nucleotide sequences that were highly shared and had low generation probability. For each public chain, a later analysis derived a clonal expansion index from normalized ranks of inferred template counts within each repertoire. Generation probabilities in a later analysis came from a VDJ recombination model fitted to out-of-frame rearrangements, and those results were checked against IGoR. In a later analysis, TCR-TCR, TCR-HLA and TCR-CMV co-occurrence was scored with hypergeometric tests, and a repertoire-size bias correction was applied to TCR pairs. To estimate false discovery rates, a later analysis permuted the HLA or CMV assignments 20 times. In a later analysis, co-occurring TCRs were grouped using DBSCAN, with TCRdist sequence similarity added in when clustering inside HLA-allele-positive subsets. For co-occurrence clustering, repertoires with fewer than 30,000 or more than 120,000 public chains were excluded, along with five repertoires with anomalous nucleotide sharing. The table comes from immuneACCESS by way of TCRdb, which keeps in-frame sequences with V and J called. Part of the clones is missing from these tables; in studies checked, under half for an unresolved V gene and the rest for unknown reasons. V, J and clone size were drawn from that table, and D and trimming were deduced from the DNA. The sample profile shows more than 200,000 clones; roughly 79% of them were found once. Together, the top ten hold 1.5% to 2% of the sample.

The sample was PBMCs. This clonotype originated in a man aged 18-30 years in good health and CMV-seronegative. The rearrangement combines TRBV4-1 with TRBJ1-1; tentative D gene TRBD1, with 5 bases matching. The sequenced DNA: TGCGCCAGCAGCCAAGATCCGACAGAAGCTGGGAACACTGAAGCTTTCTTT. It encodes CASSQDPTEAGNTEAFF.